This T cell receptor (beta chain) was found in a study of Tregs in tolerant kidney transplant recipients. The assay was immunoSEQ multiplex PCR, and TCRdb's table has in-frame clones only and misses some. Of roughly 70,000 clones listed, approximately 87% are singletons. Recipients received nonmyeloablative bone marrow transplants from related graft donors, with transient mixed chimerism. CDR1 and CDR2 (germline): MNHNY, SVGAGI (reference sequence). V was cut by 6 bases and J by 2 bases, with 12 bases left in between. The CDR3 length is 14 residues. The sample here was CD4+ T cells from blood (PBMCs), taken 6 months after the transplant. The clonotype was recovered from a human patient who received a combined kidney and bone marrow transplant. Some T cells may be transferred from the graft donor. The chain carries TRBV6-6 and TRBJ2-3, with D tentatively TRBD2 (7 bases). The CDR3 coding sequence is TGTGCCAGCAGGGGCGGGGGCGACACAGATACGCAGTATTTT. Amino acids: CASRGGGDTDTQYF.